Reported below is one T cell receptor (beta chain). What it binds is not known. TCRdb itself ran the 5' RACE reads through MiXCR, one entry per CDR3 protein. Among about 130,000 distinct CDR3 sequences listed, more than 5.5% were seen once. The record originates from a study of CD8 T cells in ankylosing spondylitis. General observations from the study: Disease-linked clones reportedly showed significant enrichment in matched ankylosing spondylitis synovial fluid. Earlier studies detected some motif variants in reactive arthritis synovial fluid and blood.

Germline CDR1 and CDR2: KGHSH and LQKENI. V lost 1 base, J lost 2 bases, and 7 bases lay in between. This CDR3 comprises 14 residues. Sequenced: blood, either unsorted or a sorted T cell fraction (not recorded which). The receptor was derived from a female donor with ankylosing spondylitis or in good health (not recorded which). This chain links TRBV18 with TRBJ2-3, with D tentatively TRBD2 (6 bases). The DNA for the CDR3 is TGTGCCAGCTCACCACGCGGGGCCACAGATACGCAGTATTTT. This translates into CASSPRGATDTQYF.